This T cell receptor beta chain was obtained from a study of breast tumors, draining lymph nodes, adjacent tissues. By its share, this clonotype is medium-sized. TCRdb reprocessed the multiplex PCR reads with MiXCR, giving one entry per CDR3 protein. The sample contains 21,000 or so distinct CDR3 sequences, roughly two fifths of which appear only once. V lost 4 bases to trimming and J lost 5 bases, with 16 bases between them. The germline V gene encodes CDR1 SGHRS and CDR2 YFSETQ. The CDR3 is 16 residues long. Sequencing input: breast tumor tissue. This sequence joins TRBV5-1 and TRBJ1-6; no firm D call. The receptor was isolated from a female donor with breast cancer. Some clones in this sample may be carry-over from other donors' samples. The CDR3 region is CASSLEVVQDNSPLHF. The CDR3 DNA is TGCGCCAGCAGCCTTGAAGTGGTACAAGATAATTCACCCCTCCACTTT.